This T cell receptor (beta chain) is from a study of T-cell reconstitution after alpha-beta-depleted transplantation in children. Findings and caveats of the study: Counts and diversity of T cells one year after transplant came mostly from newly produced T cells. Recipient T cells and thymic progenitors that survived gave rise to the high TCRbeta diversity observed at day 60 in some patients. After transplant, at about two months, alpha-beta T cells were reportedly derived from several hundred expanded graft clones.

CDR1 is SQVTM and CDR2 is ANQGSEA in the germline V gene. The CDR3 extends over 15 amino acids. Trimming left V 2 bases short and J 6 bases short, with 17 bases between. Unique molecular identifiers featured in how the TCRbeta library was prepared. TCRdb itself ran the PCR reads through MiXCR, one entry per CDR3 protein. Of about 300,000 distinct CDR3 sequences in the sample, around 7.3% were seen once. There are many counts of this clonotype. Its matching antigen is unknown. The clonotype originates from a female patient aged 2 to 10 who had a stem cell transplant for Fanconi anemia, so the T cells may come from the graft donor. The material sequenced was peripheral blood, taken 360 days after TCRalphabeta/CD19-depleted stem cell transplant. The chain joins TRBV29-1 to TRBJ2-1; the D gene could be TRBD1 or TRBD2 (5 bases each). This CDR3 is CSVELMRGQINEQFF. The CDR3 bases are TGCAGCGTTGAATTAATGAGGGGTCAGATCAATGAGCAGTTCTTC.